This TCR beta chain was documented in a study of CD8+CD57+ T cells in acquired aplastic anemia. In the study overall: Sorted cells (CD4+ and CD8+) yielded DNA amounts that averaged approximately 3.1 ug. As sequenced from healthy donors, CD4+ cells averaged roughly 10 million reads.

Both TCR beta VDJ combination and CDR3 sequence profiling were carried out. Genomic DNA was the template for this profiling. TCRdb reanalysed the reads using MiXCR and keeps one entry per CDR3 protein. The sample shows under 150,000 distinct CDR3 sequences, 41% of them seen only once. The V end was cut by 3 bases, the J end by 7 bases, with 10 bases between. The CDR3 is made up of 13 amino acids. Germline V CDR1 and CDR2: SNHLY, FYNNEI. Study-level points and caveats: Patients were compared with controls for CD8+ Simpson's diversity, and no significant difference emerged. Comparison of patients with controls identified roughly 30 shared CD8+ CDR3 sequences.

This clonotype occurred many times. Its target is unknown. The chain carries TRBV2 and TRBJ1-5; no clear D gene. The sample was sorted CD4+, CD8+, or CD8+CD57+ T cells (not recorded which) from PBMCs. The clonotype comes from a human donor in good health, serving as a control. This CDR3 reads CASSDVPGQPQHF. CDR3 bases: TGTGCCAGCAGTGACGTCCCGGGACAGCCCCAGCATTTT. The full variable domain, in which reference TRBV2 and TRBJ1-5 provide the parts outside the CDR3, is EPEVTQTPSHQVTQMGQEVILRCVPISNHLYFYWYRQILGQKVEFLVSFYNNEISEKSEIFDDQFSVERPDGSNFTLKIRSTKLEDSAMYFCASSDVPGQPQHFGDGTRLSIL.